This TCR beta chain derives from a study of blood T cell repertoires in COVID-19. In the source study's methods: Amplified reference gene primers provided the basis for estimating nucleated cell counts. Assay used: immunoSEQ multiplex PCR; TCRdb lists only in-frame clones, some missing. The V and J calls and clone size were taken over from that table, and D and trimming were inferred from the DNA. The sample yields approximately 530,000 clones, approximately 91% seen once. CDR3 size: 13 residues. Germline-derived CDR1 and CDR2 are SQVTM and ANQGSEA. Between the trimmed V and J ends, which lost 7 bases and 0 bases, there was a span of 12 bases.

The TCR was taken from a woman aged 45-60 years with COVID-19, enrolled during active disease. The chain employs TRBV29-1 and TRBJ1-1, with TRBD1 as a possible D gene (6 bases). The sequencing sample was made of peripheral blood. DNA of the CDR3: TGCAGCGCACTGACAGGATTGAACACTGAAGCTTTCTTT. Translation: CSALTGLNTEAFF. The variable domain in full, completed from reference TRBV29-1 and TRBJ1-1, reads SAVISQKPSRDICQRGTSLTIQCQVDSQVTMMFWYRQQPGQSLTLIATANQGSEATYESGFVIDKFPISRPNLTFSTLTVSNMSPEDSSIYLCSALTGLNTEAFFGQGTRLTVV.